This T cell receptor beta chain was sequenced for a study of blood T cell repertoires in COVID-19. Turning to the study itself: In each case, the material was cDNA or gDNA derived from T cells, B-cell-depleted T cells, or PBMCs.

Authors' methods: Reference gene primer amplification gave nucleated cell count estimates. Measured with immunoSEQ multiplex PCR; TCRdb has only the in-frame clones, and not every one. The V and J calls and the clone size are those of that table, but D and trimming were determined from the DNA. The sample lists a few hundred thousand clones; more than 65% were seen once. The receptor was derived from a woman of 80 years or more with acute or convalescent COVID-19. Sample: peripheral blood.

CDR3 amino acids: CASSQRTRTDTQYF. The CDR3 DNA reads TGTGCCAGCAGCCAAAGGACAAGGACAGATACGCAGTATTTT. The rearrangement joins TRBV3-1 (or the pseudogene TRBV3-2) to TRBJ2-3, with D perhaps matching TRBD1 (5 bases). This CDR3 has 14 amino acids. Trimming left V 2 bases short and J 3 bases short, with 9 bases between. CDR1 is LGHDT and CDR2 is YNNKEL in the germline V gene (reference sequence).